The TCR beta chain under discussion was sequenced for a study of blood T cell repertoires in COVID-19. Whole-study context: The cDNA or gDNA used as material had been derived from T cells, B-cell-depleted T cells, or PBMCs.

Recovered status applied to Cohort 3 donors who had two consecutive negative PCRs. It also applied to those with clearance or with symptom resolution. As processed by the authors: Amplification with reference gene primers provided the estimates of nucleated cell counts. Data came from immunoSEQ multiplex PCR; TCRdb stores just in-frame clones and leaves some out. That table furnishes V, J and clone size, whereas the DNA furnished D and trimming. Counted here are about 400,000 clones, roughly 89% occurring once; the ten biggest clones make up 1.5% to 2%. Per the germline V gene, CDR1 is SGHNT and CDR2 is YYREEE (reference sequence). The V end lost 4 bases, the J end lost 3 bases, and 9 bases lay between the germline ends. The CDR3 consists of 13 residues.

Sequencing input: PBMCs or T cells enriched from blood (not recorded which). The sequence came from a woman under 40 who had recovered from COVID-19. The chain couples TRBV5-4 to TRBJ2-3; D gene unclear. The CDR3 loop reads CASSPVQTDTQYF. CDR3 nucleotide sequence: TGTGCCAGCAGCCCAGTTCAAACAGATACGCAGTATTTT.